The sequence of this T cell receptor (beta chain) was determined in a study of graft-versus-host responses after intestinal transplantation. This CDR3 is 17 amino acids long. Germline CDR1 MGHRA, CDR2 YSYEKL. V shed 3 bases and J shed 7 bases, with 22 bases lying between them. Note on this clone: Its specificity is not known.

Produced via immunoSEQ multiplex PCR; TCRdb's table is partial and in-frame only. Of tens of thousands of clones listed, 85% to 90% are singletons. The specimen comprised unstimulated CD4+ T cells sorted from spleen or lymph node cells, sampled before intestinal transplant. The source of this sequence is a human donor who received an intestinal transplant. The chain uses TRBV4-1 and TRBJ1-5, with a weak D call TRBD1 (5 bases). For the CDR3, the DNA is TGCGCCAGCAGCCAGGCTTGGTTGCGCACAGGAGAGCAGCCCCAGCATTTT. It codes for CASSQAWLRTGEQPQHF.